This T cell receptor beta chain is drawn from a study of human T cells and chemical hapten exposure. Looking at the study overall: Minor volume differences among pooled libraries chiefly drove per-sample TCR yield variation.

In germline, CDR1 is SGHRS, CDR2 YFSETQ. The CDR3 runs to 14 residues. Trimming removed 4 bases from V and 2 bases from J, with 11 bases in between. Within the library, unique molecular identifiers were attached to each individual cDNA molecule. TCRdb reanalysed the RACE reads using MiXCR and keeps one entry per CDR3 protein. The sample holds about 82,000 distinct CDR3 sequences, around 9.3% seen once. Study observations and caveats: Relative to control repertoires, expanded TCRs gave rise to significantly more large CDR3 similarity clusters. With regard to DPC sensitization, TCRs above 1 in 1000 frequency did not change.

This clonotype was recorded at least ten times. Its antigen remains unidentified. The time point denotes: patch test 2, 6 weeks after DPC sensitization. The sample's treatment: therapeutic diphenylcyclopropenone sensitization with weekly scalp DPC. Sequences were derived from whole blood, sampled in connection with sensitization to the hapten diphenylcyclopropenone (DPC). The clonotype comes from a woman aged 50 to 65 with alopecia areata. Some clones in this sample may be carry-over from other donors' samples. This chain uses TRBV5-1 with TRBJ2-3; D is unresolved. The CDR3 coding sequence is TGCGCCAGCAGCCCGGGCCCAACCACAGATACGCAGTATTTT. It yields the protein CASSPGPTTDTQYF.